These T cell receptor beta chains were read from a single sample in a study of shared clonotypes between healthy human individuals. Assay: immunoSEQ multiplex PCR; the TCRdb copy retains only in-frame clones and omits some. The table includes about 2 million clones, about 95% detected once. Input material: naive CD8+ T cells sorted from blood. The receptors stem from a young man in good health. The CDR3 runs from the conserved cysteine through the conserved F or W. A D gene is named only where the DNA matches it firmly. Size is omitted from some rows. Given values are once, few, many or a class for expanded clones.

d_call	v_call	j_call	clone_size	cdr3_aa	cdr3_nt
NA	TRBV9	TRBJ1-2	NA	CASSVGGGYTF	TGTGCCAGCAGCGTCGGCGGTGGCTACACCTTC
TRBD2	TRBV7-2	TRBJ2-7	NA	CASSSGLAGEQYF	TGTGCCAGCAGCTCCGGACTAGCGGGAGAGCAGTACTTC
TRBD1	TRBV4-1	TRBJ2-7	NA	CASTLGQGEEEQYF	TGCGCCAGCACCCTGGGACAGGGGGAGGAGGAGCAGTACTTC
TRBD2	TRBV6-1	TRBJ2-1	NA	CASSEIGTSGAEQFF	TGTGCCAGCAGTGAAATTGGGACTAGCGGGGCAGAGCAGTTCTTC
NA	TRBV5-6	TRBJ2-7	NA	CASSSQSYEQYF	TGTGCCAGCAGCTCCCAATCCTACGAGCAGTACTTC
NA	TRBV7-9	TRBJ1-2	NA	CASSLAKGGAKPNYGYTF	TGTGCCAGCAGCTTAGCCAAAGGTGGGGCGAAACCTAACTATGGCTACACCTTC
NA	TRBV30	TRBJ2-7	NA	CAWSPGPREYEQYF	TGTGCCTGGAGTCCGGGTCCCCGGGAGTACGAGCAGTACTTC
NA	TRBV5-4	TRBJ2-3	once	CASSPGGGDTQYF	TGTGCCAGCAGCCCAGGGGGGGGAGATACGCAGTATTTT
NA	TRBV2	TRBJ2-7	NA	CASSEGYGASYEQYF	TGTGCCAGCAGTGAAGGGTATGGGGCGTCCTACGAGCAGTACTTC
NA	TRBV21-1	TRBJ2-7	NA	CASSKVGSDYEQYF	TGTGCCAGCAGCAAAGTGGGATCGGACTACGAGCAGTACTTC
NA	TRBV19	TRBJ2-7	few	CASSNGYEQYF	TGTGCCAGTAGTAACGGCTACGAGCAGTACTTC
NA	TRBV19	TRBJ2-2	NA	CASSLQGGELFF	TGTGCCAGTAGTCTACAGGGAGGGGAGCTGTTTTTT
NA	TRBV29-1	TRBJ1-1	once	CSVLTGNTEAFF	TGCAGCGTCCTTACAGGGAACACTGAAGCTTTCTTT
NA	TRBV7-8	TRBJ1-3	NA	CASSRLVREATSGNTIYF	TGTGCCAGCAGCCGCCTAGTACGCGAGGCCACTTCTGGAAACACCATATATTTT
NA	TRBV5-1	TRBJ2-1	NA	CASSSGPRSSYNEQFF	TGCGCCAGCAGCTCGGGACCCCGGAGCTCCTACAATGAGCAGTTCTTC
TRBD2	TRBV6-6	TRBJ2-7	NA	CASRGLAGVNEQYF	TGTGCCAGCCGCGGACTAGCGGGAGTCAACGAGCAGTACTTC
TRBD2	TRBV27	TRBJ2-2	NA	CASSSSGGDLLLELFF	TGTGCCAGCAGTTCTAGCGGGGGTGACCTACTCCTCGAGCTGTTTTTT
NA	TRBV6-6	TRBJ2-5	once	CASSYEGTQYF	TGTGCCAGCAGTTACGAGGGGACCCAGTACTTC
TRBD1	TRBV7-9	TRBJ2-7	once	CASSRSTGLNEQYF	TGTGCCAGCAGCCGCTCGACAGGGCTCAACGAGCAGTACTTC
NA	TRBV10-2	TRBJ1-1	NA	CASRDMNTEAFF	TGCGCCAGCAGAGACATGAACACTGAAGCTTTCTTT
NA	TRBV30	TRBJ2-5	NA	CAWSVMGGTQETQYF	TGTGCCTGGAGTGTAATGGGAGGGACACAAGAGACCCAGTACTTC
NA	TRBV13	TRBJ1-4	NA	CASSHGGGPGNEKLFF	TGTGCCAGCAGCCACGGTGGGGGGCCAGGGAATGAAAAACTGTTTTTT
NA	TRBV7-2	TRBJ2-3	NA	CASSLGLLGGQYF	TGTGCCAGCAGCCTGGGACTTTTGGGGGGGCAGTATTTT
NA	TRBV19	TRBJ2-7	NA	CASTSGHLSGEQYF	TGTGCCAGTACGAGCGGACACCTCTCGGGGGAGCAGTACTTC
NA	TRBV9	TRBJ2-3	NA	CASSDAFLAGSTDTQYF	TGTGCCAGCAGCGACGCCTTCCTAGCAGGCAGCACAGATACGCAGTATTTT
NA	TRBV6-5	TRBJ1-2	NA	CASSLPGYGYTF	TGTGCCAGCAGTTTGCCCGGATATGGCTACACCTTC
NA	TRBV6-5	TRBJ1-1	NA	CASSYSRGGNTEAFF	TGTGCCAGCAGTTACTCAAGGGGAGGGAACACTGAAGCTTTCTTT
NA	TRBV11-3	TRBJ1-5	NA	CASSLRTSPRVDQPQHF	TGTGCCAGCAGCCTAAGGACATCTCCTCGGGTCGATCAGCCCCAGCATTTT
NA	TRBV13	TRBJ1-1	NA	CASRAGGERAFF	TGTGCCAGCAGGGCGGGCGGGGAGCGGGCTTTCTTT
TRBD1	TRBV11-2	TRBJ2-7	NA	CASSDTGTVVYEQYF	TGTGCCAGCAGCGACACCGGGACAGTAGTCTACGAGCAGTACTTC
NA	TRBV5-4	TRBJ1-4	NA	CASSLAGGGIGEKLFF	TGTGCCAGCAGCTTGGCGGGGGGCGGAATCGGTGAAAAACTGTTTTTT
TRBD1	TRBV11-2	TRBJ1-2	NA	CASSPTGTGVYGYTF	TGTGCCAGCAGTCCTACCGGGACAGGGGTCTATGGCTACACCTTC
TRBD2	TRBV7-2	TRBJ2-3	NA	CASSVLAGSTDTQYF	TGTGCCAGCAGCGTACTAGCGGGGAGCACAGATACGCAGTATTTT
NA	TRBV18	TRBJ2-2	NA	CASSPIRESGAAGELFF	TGTGCCAGCTCACCAATTCGGGAGTCCGGCGCGGCCGGGGAGCTGTTTTTT
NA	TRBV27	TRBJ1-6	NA	CASSFPGGISPLHF	TGTGCCAGCAGTTTCCCGGGGGGTATTTCACCCCTCCACTTT